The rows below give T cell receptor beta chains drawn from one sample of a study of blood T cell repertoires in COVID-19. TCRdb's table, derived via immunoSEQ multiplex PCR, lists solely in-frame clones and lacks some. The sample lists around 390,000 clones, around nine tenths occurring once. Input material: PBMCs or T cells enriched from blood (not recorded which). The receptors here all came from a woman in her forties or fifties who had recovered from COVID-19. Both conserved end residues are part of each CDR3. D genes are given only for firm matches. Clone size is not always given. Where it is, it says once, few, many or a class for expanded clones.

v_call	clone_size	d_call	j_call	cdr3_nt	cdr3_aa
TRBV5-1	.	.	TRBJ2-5	TGCGCCAGCAGCTTGGCCCCCTTGGACACTTTAGGGGGAGAGACCCAGTACTTC	CASSLAPLDTLGGETQYF
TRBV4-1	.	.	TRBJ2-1	TGCGCCAGCAGCCAGCTACAGGGGGGGGGCTCCTACAATGAGCAGTTCTTC	CASSQLQGGGSYNEQFF
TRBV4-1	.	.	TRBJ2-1	TGCGCCAGCAGCCAAGCCTGGAGCTCCTACAATGAGCAGTTCTTC	CASSQAWSSYNEQFF
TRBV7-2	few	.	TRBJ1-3	TGTGCCAGCACAGAAGGCAGGGGATCTGGAAACACCATATATTTT	CASTEGRGSGNTIYF
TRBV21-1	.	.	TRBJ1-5	TGTGCCAGCAGCAAAAACGGTCCAAGCCAGCCCCAGCATTTT	CASSKNGPSQPQHF
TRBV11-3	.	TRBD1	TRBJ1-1	TGTGCCAGCAGCCATCTGACAGGGGAAGCTTTCTTT	CASSHLTGEAFF
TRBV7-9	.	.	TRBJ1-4	TGTGCCAGCTCGGGTATTGGGGAGAATGAAAAACTGTTTTTT	CASSGIGENEKLFF
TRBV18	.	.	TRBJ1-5	TGTGCCAGCTCACCATCGGGGCGGGGAAGCAATCAGCCCCAGCATTTT	CASSPSGRGSNQPQHF
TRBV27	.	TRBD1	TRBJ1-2	TGTGCCAGCAGCCTCGCCCCGGGACAGGGGTACTATGGCTACACCTTC	CASSLAPGQGYYGYTF
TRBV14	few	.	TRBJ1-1	TGTGCCAGCAGCGTCAAGACAGGCTACACTGAAGCTTTCTTT	CASSVKTGYTEAFF
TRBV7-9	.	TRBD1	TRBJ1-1	TGTGCCAGCAGCGAGACAGGGGGAAATGAAGCTTTCTTT	CASSETGGNEAFF
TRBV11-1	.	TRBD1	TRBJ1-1	TGTGCCAGCAGCTTAGCGCTTTCAGGGGGCACTGAAGCTTTCTTT	CASSLALSGGTEAFF
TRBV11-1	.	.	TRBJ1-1	TGTGCCAGCAGCCTACCAGGTATGGAATCCACTGAAGCTTTCTTT	CASSLPGMESTEAFF
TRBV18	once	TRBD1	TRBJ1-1	TGTGCCAGCTCACCAACAGGGGGAACTGAAGCTTTCTTT	CASSPTGGTEAFF
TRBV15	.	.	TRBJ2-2	TGTGCCACCGGATCAGGCGAACACACCGGGGAGCTGTTTTTT	CATGSGEHTGELFF
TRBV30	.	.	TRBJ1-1	TGTGCCTGCAGGCTCTTGAACACTGAAGCTTTCTTT	CACRLLNTEAFF
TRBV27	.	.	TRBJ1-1	TGTGCCAGCAGAAAACAGGGATTGAACACTGAAGCTTTCTTT	CASRKQGLNTEAFF
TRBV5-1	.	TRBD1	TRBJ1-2	TGCGCCAGCAGCTTGGGACAGGGTGAGGATGGCTACACCTTC	CASSLGQGEDGYTF
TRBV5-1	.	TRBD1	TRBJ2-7	TGCGCCAGCAGCTGGGGACAGGGGACCTTCTACGAGCAGTACTTC	CASSWGQGTFYEQYF
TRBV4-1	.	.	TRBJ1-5	TGCGCCAGCAGCCCCACAGATAGCAATCAGCCCCAGCATTTT	CASSPTDSNQPQHF
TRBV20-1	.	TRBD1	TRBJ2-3	TGCAGTGCTAGTGGACAGGGGACAGATACGCAGTATTTT	CSASGQGTDTQYF
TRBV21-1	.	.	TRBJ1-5	TGTGCCAGCAGCAAAGCACGGGCGGACAGGGAACAGCCCCAGCATTTT	CASSKARADREQPQHF
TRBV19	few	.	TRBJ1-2	TGTGCCAGTAGTATAGTGGGGGCTCGAGACACCGGCTATGGCTACACCTTC	CASSIVGARDTGYGYTF